Shown below are 24 T cell receptor beta chains from a single sample sequenced in a study of T cells in localized non-small cell lung cancer. Repertoires were generated with immunoSEQ multiplex PCR, while TCRdb's copy carries only in-frame clones and drops some. The repertoire holds over 2,500 clones, with around 20% as singletons. This sample comprised lung tumor tissue, obtained before any cancer treatment. The receptors originated from a male donor older than 55 with stage III squamous cell lung carcinoma.

By proportion, this clone is medium-sized. As DNA, the CDR3 is TGTGCCAGCAGCCCCCCCTGGAAGGCCGGGAACACTGAAGCTTTCTTT. It specifies CASSPPWKAGNTEAFF. The chain has TRBV11-3 and TRBJ1-1, with no clear D. Germline lookup yields CDR1 SGHNT and CDR2 YENEEA. The V and J ends lost 5 bases and 1 base respectively, with 17 bases between them. CDR3 length: 16 amino acids. Looking up the rest from reference TRBV11-3 and TRBJ1-1 gives the full variable domain: EAGVVQSPRYKIIEKKQPVAFWCNPISGHNTLYWYLQNLGQGPELLIRYENEEAVDDSQLPKDRFSAERLKGVDSTLKIQPAELGDSAVYLCASSPPWKAGNTEAFFGQGTRLTVV.

Sample share makes this clone medium-sized (0.01 to 0.1%). This chain joins TRBV11-3 and TRBJ1-1, with 7 bases that match TRBD1. V lost 4 bases to trimming and J lost 0 bases; unmatched junction nucleotides: 11. CDR3 length equals 17 residues. Germline loops: CDR1 SGHNT, CDR2 YENEEA. CDR3 DNA: TGTGCCAGCAGCTCTCCCTACAGGGGCAACATGAACACTGAAGCTTTCTTT. Translating it yields CASSSPYRGNMNTEAFF.

This chain uses TRBV9 with TRBJ2-7; 9 positions match TRBD1. Germline values: CDR1 SGDLS, CDR2 YYNGEE. The CDR3 is 14 amino acids. V trimming: 4 bases; J trimming: 2 bases; junction bases outside the gene matches: 4. For the CDR3, the DNA is TGTGCCAGCAGCCTCCGGGACAGGGCCTACGAGCAGTACTTC. Its protein is CASSLRDRAYEQYF.

V usage is TRBV23-1 and J usage is TRBJ2-3; D gene ambiguous. TRBV23-1 is an ORF, and what it does is uncertain. The V end lost 6 bases, the J end lost 3 bases, and 19 bases lay between the germline ends. This CDR3 contains 16 residues. The CDR3: CASSRDGSVGTDTQYF. As DNA, the CDR3 is TGCGCCAGCAGCCGAGACGGGTCGGTCGGGACAGATACGCAGTATTTT.

The gene calls are TRBV5-1 and TRBJ2-6; D may match TRBD1 or TRBD2 (5 bases each). Trimming shortened V by 5 bases and J by 2 bases, and 8 bases separated the two germline ends. The germline V gene has CDR1 SGHRS and CDR2 YFSETQ. The CDR3 consists of 14 residues. The CDR3 spells CASRQGAGANVLTF. As DNA, the CDR3 is TGCGCCAGCAGGCAGGGAGCTGGGGCCAACGTCCTGACTTTC. Based on the CDR3 plus reference TRBV5-1 and TRBJ2-6, the full variable domain is KAGVTQTPRYLIKTRGQQVTLSCSPISGHRSVSWYQQTPGQGLQFLFEYFSETQRNKGNFPGRFSGRQFSNSRSEMNVSTLELGDSALYLCASRQGAGANVLTFGAGSRLTVL.

This chain links TRBV18 with TRBJ2-3, with TRBD2 matching over 8 bases. Germline loops: CDR1 KGHSH, CDR2 LQKENI. The CDR3 sequence is 16 residues long. The junction had 7 bases not matched to a gene; V was cut back by 3 bases and J by 2 bases. CDR3 sequence (DNA): TGTGCCAGCTCACCCGGCGGGGGGTCATTCACAGATACGCAGTATTTT. Amino acids: CASSPGGGSFTDTQYF.

This chain links TRBV6-8 with TRBJ2-7, with 8 nucleotides matching TRBD2. V gave up 10 bases and J gave up 4 bases; unmatched junction bases: 6. Germline V lookup: CDR1 MNHGY, CDR2 SAAAGT. CDR3 length: 12 residues. CDR3 loop: CAIGLAGYEQYF. The CDR3 nucleotides are TGTGCCATCGGGTTAGCGGGGTACGAGCAGTACTTC.

By its share, this clone is medium-sized. The rearrangement links TRBV11-3 to TRBJ2-2; 7 positions agree with TRBD1. The CDR3 covers 16 residues. The germline V gene has CDR1 SGHNT and CDR2 YENEEA. V lost 1 base to trimming and J lost 6 bases; unmatched junction nucleotides: 8. Here the CDR3 reads CASSLGGTVPSGELFF. The CDR3 region has the DNA TGTGCCAGCAGCTTAGGAGGGACAGTCCCATCCGGGGAGCTGTTTTTT.

In its sample, this clone is medium-sized (0.01 to 0.1%). V usage is TRBV6-8 and J usage is TRBJ2-5; 8 bases line up with TRBD1. CDR1 and CDR2 from the germline V gene are MNHGY and SAAAGT. J gave up 5 bases and V 9 bases, and 11 bases lay outside the gene matches. CDR3 length equals 14 residues. DNA for the CDR3: TGTGCCAGAGGTTTGGCAGGGGGCGGTGAGACCCAGTACTTC. Its translation is CARGLAGGGETQYF.

In its sample, this clone is medium-sized (0.01 to 0.1%). The CDR3 loop reads CASSYLGSSPLHF. CDR3 nucleotides: TGTGCCAGCAGTTACCTGGGAAGCTCACCCCTCCACTTT. This chain joins TRBV6-8 and TRBJ1-6, with no clear D. Deletions cut 2 bases from V and 10 bases from J, with 9 bases between. Germline V gene data show CDR1 as MNHGY and CDR2 as SAAAGT. The CDR3 contains 13 residues.

The chain is built from TRBV11-3 and TRBJ1-2; the D is unclear. Germline loops: CDR1 SGHNT, CDR2 YENEEA. With 3 bases removed from V and 8 bases from J, the gap between germline ends came to 16 bases. This CDR3 has 14 amino acids. DNA of the CDR3: TGTGCCAGCAGCTTGGCCGCCCTTTTAGGCGGCTACACCTTC. Protein: CASSLAALLGGYTF.

In its sample, this clone ranks as medium-sized. The chain joins TRBV11-3 to TRBJ1-1; maybe TRBD1 (5 bases). V lost 3 bases and J lost 4, with 12 bases in between. Germline CDR1 SGHNT, CDR2 YENEEA. CDR3 size: 14 residues. CDR3 amino acids: CASSFSRDSTEAFF. CDR3 DNA: TGTGCCAGCAGCTTTAGCAGGGATTCCACTGAAGCTTTCTTT.

The chain joins TRBV19 to TRBJ1-2; possible D gene TRBD1, 6 bases. CDR1 and CDR2 (germline): LNHDA, SQIVND (reference sequence). The CDR3 is 15 amino acids. Trimming took 6 bases from V and 3 from J, leaving 17 bases between them. CDR3 in DNA: TGTGCCAGTAGCCCCCAGGGGCTGGGGGACTATGGCTACACCTTC. Protein sequence: CASSPQGLGDYGYTF.

The chain carries TRBV6-8 and TRBJ1-1, with 7 positions matching TRBD1. V shed 10 bases and J 0 bases; nucleotides not matched to a gene: 8. CDR1 is MNHGY, CDR2 SAAAGT, per germline. The CDR3 is 14 residues long. CDR3 nucleotide sequence: TGTGCCATCAGAGGGACAGAGATGAACACTGAAGCTTTCTTT. This translates into CAIRGTEMNTEAFF.

This clone was seen more than once but under ten times. The rearrangement links TRBV30 to TRBJ1-1, with D possibly being TRBD1 (5 bases). The V end lost 8 bases, the J end lost 1 base, and 17 bases lay between the germline ends. Germline V gene lookup returns CDR1 GTSNPN and CDR2 SVGIG (reference sequence). The CDR3 totals 14 residues. The CDR3 is CAPSRDPRNTEAFF. CDR3 in DNA: TGTGCCCCCTCCCGGGACCCGAGGAACACTGAAGCTTTCTTT.

The chain couples TRBV19 to TRBJ2-3, with 10 bases lining up with TRBD1. The CDR3 covers 14 residues. Germline CDR1 LNHDA, CDR2 SQIVND (reference sequence). Written as DNA, the CDR3 is TGTGCGGATCCCGGGACAGGGGAAAAAAATACGCAGTATTTT. It specifies CADPGTGEKNTQYF. Full variable domain (missing parts from reference TRBV19 and TRBJ2-3): DGGITQSPKYLFRKEGQNVTLSCEQNLNHDAMYWYRQDPGQGLRLIYYSQIVNDFQKGDIAEGYSVSREKKESFPLTVTSAQKNPTAFYLCADPGTGEKNTQYFGPGTRLTVL.

This chain connects TRBV11-3 to TRBJ2-5; D ambiguous. CDR3 length: 14 amino acids. Germline assignment: CDR1 SGHNT and CDR2 YENEEA. V lost 2 bases and J lost 1, with 8 bases in between. CDR3 residues: CASSLTGIQETQYF. For the CDR3, the DNA is TGTGCCAGCAGCTTAACTGGGATCCAAGAGACCCAGTACTTC.

This clone is medium-sized (0.01 to 0.1%). This chain connects TRBV11-3 to TRBJ2-7; possibly TRBD1 for D (6 bases). V lost 3 bases, J lost 8 bases, and 17 bases lay in between. Germline V gene sequence: CDR1 SGHNT, CDR2 YENEEA. CDR3 length: 14 residues. The CDR3 region is CASSLGALPSKQYV. As DNA, the CDR3 is TGTGCCAGCAGCTTGGGGGCCCTCCCCAGTAAGCAGTACGTC.

The chain is built from TRBV6-8 and TRBJ1-1; weak D call: TRBD1 (5 bases). This CDR3 is 13 amino acids long. Germline CDR1 MNHGY, CDR2 SAAAGT. V lost 7 bases and J lost 1, with 10 bases in between. CDR3 nucleotide sequence: TGTGCCAGCATCCAGGGAGGGAACACTGAAGCTTTCTTT. Translating gives CASIQGGNTEAFF.

The rearrangement links TRBV28 to TRBJ2-7, with TRBD1 matching 7 bases. The CDR3 runs to 12 residues. Germline V gene data show CDR1 as MDHEN and CDR2 as SYDVKM. V lost 9 bases, J lost 5 bases, and 7 bases stayed unmatched. This CDR3 reads CASTTGSHEQYF. In DNA, the CDR3 is TGTGCCAGTACGACAGGGAGCCACGAGCAGTACTTC.

The genes are TRBV6-8 and TRBJ2-5; D possibly uses TRBD1 or TRBD2 (5 bases each). V was cut by 0 bases and J by 4 bases, with 12 bases left in between. Germline CDR1 and CDR2: MNHGY and SAAAGT. The CDR3 has 15 residues. The CDR3 DNA reads TGTGCCAGCAGTTACTCGGGGGTTTGGGCAGAGACCCAGTACTTC. This codes for CASSYSGVWAETQYF.

This clone is categorized as medium-sized. V is TRBV9 and J is TRBJ1-5, with D maybe TRBD1 (6 bases). Germline values: CDR1 SGDLS, CDR2 YYNGEE. Trimming removed 5 bases from V and 3 bases from J, with 15 bases in between. The CDR3 is 15 residues long. CDR3 nucleotide sequence: TGTGCCAGCAGTCATCAGGGGACCCTCAATCAGCCCCAGCATTTT. Its translation is CASSHQGTLNQPQHF.

This clone was counted a few times. The chain couples TRBV19 to TRBJ1-5, with D possibly being TRBD1 (6 bases). The CDR3 contains 14 residues. Germline CDR1 and CDR2: LNHDA and SQIVND (reference sequence). The ends were cut back, 3 bases at V and 6 bases at J, with 12 bases in the middle. The CDR3 spells CASSILGGTQPQHF. CDR3 DNA: TGTGCCAGTAGTATCCTGGGGGGCACTCAGCCCCAGCATTTT.

As DNA, the CDR3 is TGTGCCAGCAGATGGATGGGAGGCAATGAGCAGTTCTTC. As protein: CASRWMGGNEQFF. The chain uses TRBV6-8 and TRBJ2-1, with a weak D call TRBD2 (6 bases). The CDR3 totals 13 residues. The V gene's germline CDR1 is MNHGY and CDR2 SAAAGT. V dropped 6 bases and J dropped 6 bases, with 12 bases sitting between them.